What follows are 27 T cell receptor beta chains derived from one specimen sequenced in a study of CD8+ T cells in alopecia areata. The treatment is: oral pan-JAK inhibitor, 5-10 mg twice daily. Sequencing templates came from extracted RNA that was reverse transcribed into cDNA. Libraries were prepared by immunoSEQ multiplex PCR; TCRdb keeps only in-frame clonotypes and omits some of them. Of nearly 200,000 clones detected, nearly 60% appear once; the ten largest clones hold 5% to 6%. The sequencing used CD4+ T cells sorted from blood, collected at week 24, from a patient treated with tofacitinib. The receptors derive from a human donor with alopecia areata.

This chain uses TRBV5-1 with TRBJ1-5; 8 bases are shared with TRBD1. This CDR3 has 15 residues. Germline V gene data show CDR1 as SGHRS and CDR2 as YFSETQ. V shed 4 bases, J shed 6 bases, and the junction held 9 bases outside the gene matches. The CDR3 spells CASSPRTGSGQPQHF. The CDR3 bases are TGCGCCAGCAGCCCTAGGACAGGGTCGGGTCAGCCCCAGCATTTT.

J is TRBJ2-3 and V is TRBV7-9, with 11 bases that match TRBD2. J was trimmed by 4 bases and V by 6 bases; bases with no gene match: 15. This CDR3 contains 18 residues. From germline, CDR1 is SEHNR and CDR2 FQNEAQ (reference sequence). The CDR3 DNA sequence: TGTGCCAGCAGTGACCTCCTAGCGGGGGGTAAAGATGCAGATACGCAGTATTTT. This encodes CASSDLLAGGKDADTQYF.

V gene TRBV7-2 combines with J gene TRBJ2-7; no clear D gene. Looked up from germline, CDR1 is SGHTA and CDR2 is FQGNSA. The CDR3 consists of 15 residues. Trimming removed 1 base at V and 2 bases at J, with 12 bases between. CDR3 DNA sequence: TGTGCCAGCAGCTTAGTACGGTCGGCAACCTACGAGCAGTACTTC. This encodes CASSLVRSATYEQYF. The variable domain in full, with the rest retrieved from reference TRBV7-2 and TRBJ2-7, is GAGVSQSPSNKVTEKGKDVELRCDPISGHTALYWYRQSLGQGLEFLIYFQGNSAPDKSGLPSDRFSAERTGGSVSTLTIQRTQQEDSAVYLCASSLVRSATYEQYFGPGTRLTVT.

The rearrangement links TRBV28 to TRBJ1-5; no reliable D call. Germline loops: CDR1 MDHEN, CDR2 SYDVKM. CDR3 length: 15 residues. The V end was cut by 2 bases, the J end by 4 bases, with 12 bases between. The CDR3 reads CASSLKEWENQPQHF. Here the CDR3 DNA reads TGTGCCAGCAGTTTAAAGGAGTGGGAGAATCAGCCCCAGCATTTT.

This sequence joins TRBV5-1 and TRBJ2-3, with unresolved D. Between the trimmed V and J ends, which lost 5 bases and 0 bases, there was a span of 13 bases. The CDR3 runs 15 residues. Germline CDR1 SGHRS, CDR2 YFSETQ. The CDR3 here is CASRLSTPSTDTQYF. CDR3 nucleotides: TGCGCCAGCAGGCTCTCGACACCTAGCACAGATACGCAGTATTTT.

CDR3 loop: CASRPGQEEETQYF. The CDR3 DNA sequence: TGTGCCAGCAGGCCGGGACAGGAGGAAGAGACCCAGTACTTC. The V gene is TRBV2, the J gene TRBJ2-5; TRBD1 matches at 8 bases. The CDR3 is 14 residues long. Trimming took 6 bases from V and 3 from J; bases not matched to a gene: 6. CDR1 and CDR2 (germline): SNHLY, FYNNEI.

DNA of the CDR3: TGTGCCAGCAGTGAAATGACAGGAAAGTACTTC. It specifies CASSEMTGKYF. The V and J genes are TRBV6-1 and TRBJ2-4; TRBD1 is a possible D gene (6 bases). The CDR3 spans 11 residues. V was trimmed by 2 bases and J by 14 bases, leaving 10 bases between them. Germline-derived CDR1 and CDR2 are MNHNS and SASEGT.

The chain links TRBV4-1 to TRBJ2-5, with D possibly being TRBD2 (6 bases). The ends were cut back, 1 base at V and 1 base at J, with 16 bases in the middle. Per germline, CDR1 MGHRA and CDR2 YSYEKL. The CDR3 spans 17 residues. The CDR3 bases are TGCGCCAGCAGCCAAGGGAGATTAGCGGCTACCCAAGAGACCCAGTACTTC. Translation: CASSQGRLAATQETQYF.

The chain links TRBV25-1 to TRBJ2-5, with D tentatively TRBD2 (5 bases). V lost 7 bases and J lost 0, with 9 bases in between. In germline, CDR1 is MGHDK, CDR2 SYGVNS. The CDR3 sequence is 13 residues long. This CDR3 is CASTSTNQETQYF. DNA for the CDR3: TGTGCCAGCACCTCGACTAACCAAGAGACCCAGTACTTC.

The chain is built from TRBV2 and TRBJ2-7, with D perhaps matching TRBD1 (5 bases). Per germline, CDR1 SNHLY and CDR2 FYNNEI. Trimming took 2 bases from V and 2 from J, leaving 10 bases between them. The CDR3 spans 14 residues. The CDR3 nucleotides read TGTGCCAGCAGTGAATGGGCAGGGACCTACGAGCAGTACTTC. Encoded protein: CASSEWAGTYEQYF.

This clone has just a few counts. The J gene is TRBJ1-2, the V gene TRBV7-2; no clear D gene. Germline V gene data show CDR1 as SGHTA and CDR2 as FQGNSA. Trimming removed 5 bases from V and 2 bases from J, with 12 bases in between. This CDR3 is built from 14 residues. The CDR3 nucleotides read TGTGCCAGCAGCCCACGCATCCCAAACTATGGCTACACCTTC. Translation gives CASSPRIPNYGYTF.

The chain combines TRBV5-6 with TRBJ2-3; D perhaps matches TRBD1 (6 bases). Germline CDR1 is SGHDT and CDR2 is YYEEEE. The V end lost 4 bases, the J end lost 0 bases, and 15 bases lay between the germline ends. The CDR3 runs to 16 residues. The CDR3 sequence is CASSTGTSTSTDTQYF. The CDR3 coding sequence is TGTGCCAGCAGCACAGGGACATCGACTAGCACAGATACGCAGTATTTT.

The CDR3 reads CSVEGDTRVSQHF. CDR3 nucleotide sequence: TGCAGCGTTGAAGGGGATACCAGGGTTTCCCAGCATTTT. The V gene is TRBV29-1, the J gene TRBJ1-5; tentatively, D is TRBD1 (5 bases). This CDR3 region has 13 residues. Trimming removed 1 base at V and 11 bases at J, with 15 bases between. Looked up from germline, CDR1 is SQVTM and CDR2 is ANQGSEA.

The V call is TRBV5-1, the J call TRBJ1-3, with D unresolved. Trimming removed 0 bases at V and 2 bases at J, with 6 bases between. Germline CDR1 reads SGHRS; CDR2 reads YFSETQ. The CDR3 contains 14 residues. The CDR3 sequence: CASSLAGTGNTIYF. In DNA, the CDR3 is TGCGCCAGCAGCTTGGCGGGGACTGGAAACACCATATATTTT.

The chain carries TRBV9 and TRBJ2-3, with a tentative D call TRBD2 (6 bases). The V end was cut by 3 bases, the J end by 1 base, with 9 bases between. Germline assignment: CDR1 SGDLS and CDR2 YYNGEE. The length of the CDR3 is 14 residues. The CDR3 coding sequence is TGTGCCAGCAGCGAAGGCGGGGGCACAGATACGCAGTATTTT. As protein: CASSEGGGTDTQYF.

This clone appeared a few times. The rearrangement joins TRBV29-1 to TRBJ1-1; 8 bases agree with TRBD1. The CDR3 spans 13 residues. Germline CDR1 SQVTM, CDR2 ANQGSEA. V shed 6 bases and J 1 base; nucleotides not matched to a gene: 4. Here the CDR3 DNA reads TGCAGCGTGGGGGACAGGAGGAACACTGAAGCTTTCTTT. It is translated as CSVGDRRNTEAFF.

This clone was recorded a few times. V usage is TRBV5-1 and J usage is TRBJ2-1; 7 bases line up with TRBD1. With 5 bases clipped from V and 5 bases from J, the junction kept 7 bases outside the gene matches. This CDR3 contains 14 residues. Germline lookup yields CDR1 SGHRS and CDR2 YFSETQ. This CDR3 reads CASRGDSANNEQFF. The CDR3 DNA sequence: TGCGCCAGCAGGGGGGACAGCGCTAACAATGAGCAGTTCTTC.

The rearrangement uses TRBV29-1 and TRBJ2-7; either TRBD1 or TRBD2 may fit D (5 bases each). The germline V and J ends were trimmed by 4 bases and 2 bases, with 15 bases remaining between them. This CDR3 is built from 14 residues. Germline V lookup: CDR1 SQVTM, CDR2 ANQGSEA. CDR3 region: CSVAGPGSPYEQYF. The CDR3, as DNA: TGCAGCGTTGCAGGGCCAGGGAGCCCCTACGAGCAGTACTTC.

J is TRBJ2-1 and V is TRBV7-9, with 9 bases that match TRBD1. The CDR3 loop spans 14 amino acids. The trim removed 5 bases at V and 4 bases at J, leaving 3 bases unmatched. Per the germline V gene, CDR1 is SEHNR and CDR2 is FQNEAQ (reference sequence). DNA of the CDR3: TGTGCCAGCAGCCGACAGGGGGGGTACAATGAGCAGTTCTTC. As protein: CASSRQGGYNEQFF.

The chain employs TRBV30 and TRBJ1-5; D gene ambiguous. The V end was cut by 3 bases, the J end by 3 bases, with 15 bases between. Per the germline V gene, CDR1 is GTSNPN and CDR2 is SVGIG (reference sequence). The CDR3 covers 15 residues. CDR3 region: CAWSRTSGFNQPQHF. CDR3 nucleotides: TGTGCCTGGAGCCGTACGTCAGGATTCAATCAGCCCCAGCATTTT.

This clone was seen a handful of times. V gene TRBV29-1 combines with J gene TRBJ2-7; tentatively, D is TRBD1 (6 bases). The CDR3 consists of 11 residues. In germline, CDR1 is SQVTM, CDR2 ANQGSEA. Trimming left V 3 bases short and J 7 bases short, with 10 bases between. The CDR3 nucleotides read TGCAGCGTTGATTCAAGGGGGGAGCAGTACTTC. Translated: CSVDSRGEQYF.

CDR3 region: CASSPMGGRNTEAFF. CDR3 nucleotide sequence: TGTGCCAGCAGCCCCATGGGGGGTCGGAACACTGAAGCTTTCTTT. This chain joins TRBV7-6 and TRBJ1-1; D perhaps matches TRBD1 (5 bases). Germline V gene sequence: CDR1 SGHVS, CDR2 FNYEAQ. V was trimmed by 5 bases and J by 1 base, leaving 14 bases between them. The CDR3 runs to 15 residues. Full variable domain (missing parts from reference TRBV7-6 and TRBJ1-1): GAGVSQSPRYKVTKRGQDVALRCDPISGHVSLYWYRQALGQGPEFLTYFNYEAQQDKSGLPNDRFSAERPEGSISTLTIQRTEQRDSAMYRCASSPMGGRNTEAFFGQGTRLTVV.

V usage is TRBV11-2 and J usage is TRBJ1-6, with D unclear. The V end lost 1 base, the J end lost 9 bases, and 4 bases lay between the germline ends. Germline V gives CDR1 SGHAT, CDR2 FQNNGV. The CDR3 is made up of 12 amino acids. CDR3 residues: CASSLALSPLHF. The CDR3 DNA follows: TGTGCCAGCAGCTTAGCACTTTCACCCCTCCACTTT.

This clone was seen only a few times. Its ends do not fully match the called genes, so a read error is possible. This chain links TRBV6-6 with TRBJ1-4; D ambiguous. Germline V gene data show CDR1 as MNHNY and CDR2 as SVGAGI (reference sequence). CDR3 length: 8 residues. The CDR3 loop is CASTPVPF. As DNA, the CDR3 is TGTGCCAGCACCCCAGTACCCTTT.

This clone was seen a handful of times. The genes are TRBV10-3 and TRBJ2-3, with a tentative D call TRBD2 (6 bases). This CDR3 is built from 14 residues. Germline V CDR1 and CDR2: ENHRY, SYGVKD. V lost 10 bases and J 3 bases, leaving 17 bases between the germline ends. DNA for the CDR3: TGTGCCAGCCGTCGGGGGTTCGATACAGATACGCAGTATTTT. Its protein is CASRRGFDTDTQYF.

This clone has more than one count but fewer than ten. The gene calls are TRBV29-1 and TRBJ2-7; TRBD2 agrees at 8 bases. The CDR3 consists of 13 residues. The ends lost 4 bases at V and 6 bases at J; junction bases unmatched: 8. Germline CDR1 and CDR2: SQVTM and ANQGSEA. Here the CDR3 DNA reads TGCAGCGTTGTGTCCGGGGGGGCCGGCGAGCAGTACTTC. As protein: CSVVSGGAGEQYF.

CDR3 nucleotide sequence: TGTGCCAGTATCCTCAGCGCAGGGGGCGCCCCCTATGGCTACACCTTC. The encoded protein is CASILSAGGAPYGYTF. The rearrangement uses TRBV19 and TRBJ1-2; 8 nucleotides agree with TRBD1. CDR3 size: 16 residues. Trimming at V came to 7 bases and at J to 4 bases, leaving 14 bases not matched to a gene. In germline, CDR1 is LNHDA, CDR2 SQIVND (reference sequence).